This T cell receptor beta chain was identified in a study of shared clonotypes between healthy human individuals (dated by TCRdb to about 2020). For the wider study: The cohort comprised a couple of women and a few men aged 18 to 49 years. Per donor, three plates each were used for CD4 naive and CD4 memory, two for CD8 naive, and one for CD8 memory. To estimate repertoire size and how much clonotype sharing occurs between individuals, the study deeply sequenced the blood TCR repertoires of 4 to 6 healthy adults. Libraries were prepared and TCR repertoires were sequenced by different laboratories using diverse techniques, in order to increase sequencing depth and limit assay-specific biases. Each donor's leukapheresis produced roughly between roughly 0.85 and 9.5 billion PBMCs.

This clone was detected only a few times. This receptor's antigen is unknown. It has no much larger one-base neighbor in the sample; base qualities were not kept. Within the sample, other DNA sequences also encode this same CDR3. Taken from the germline V gene, the CDR1 and CDR2 loops are ENHRY and SYGVKD. The germline ends are 2 bases apart after V is trimmed by 4 bases and J by 1 base. Including the terminal cysteine and phenylalanine, the CDR3 comprises 11 residues. Only the CDR3 part of the read is kept: 33 bases, read in frame from the first base. Donors were healthy HIV-negative adults with no recently reported acute infections or vaccinations. All donors were Caucasian adults living in Nashville, Tennessee, USA. CD4+ T cells were enriched by magnetic negative selection, after which naive cells were positively selected on CD45RA and the negative fraction was taken as the memory subset. Blood was collected by leukapheresis, and PBMCs were isolated by Ficoll-Histopaque density gradient centrifugation and then cryopreserved in liquid nitrogen vapor phase. Analytical flow cytometry was used to check the purity and quantity of each magnetically sorted T cell population. From each sorted fraction, genomic DNA was isolated and quantified by UV absorbance on a Nanodrop 2000c.

Using the deep immunoSEQ assay, TCR CDR3 regions were amplified from genomic DNA by multiplex PCR. Genomic DNA extracted from each cell subset was distributed evenly over all wells of several immunoSEQ 96-well plates, and each plate served as one replicate. For sorted subsets, roughly 0.2 ug genomic DNA, equal to 30,000 to 35,000 T cell genomes, was loaded into each replicate PCR. Purified libraries were quantified with a Qubit 3.0 fluorometer, sized on a Bioanalyzer 2100, and re-quantified with the KAPA Library Quantification kit. A separate single-read 150-cycle Illumina NextSeq 550 flow cell was used to sequence each immunoSEQ 96-well plate. As for the authors' bioinformatics: Because the immunoSEQ output included only junctional sequences and no quality scores, the filtering could not be the same as the filtering used for full-length reads. To assign V/J genes and CDR3, sequences were annotated against IMGT germline references using PyIR, a Python wrapper for IgBLAST v1.9. Any read was removed if the V/J assignment was weak (E-value above 1e-6), the CDR3 was missing, or the read contained stop codons, out-of-frame junctions, or ambiguous translated residues. V3J clonotypes were defined by identical inferred V gene, J gene, and CDR3 amino acid sequence. To compute the percentage overlap between repertoires, the number of shared unique clonotypes was divided by the size of the smaller repertoire. Repertoire richness was assessed with RTK rarefaction, the Chao1 estimator, and Recon v2.1 estimates of unobserved clonotypes. For all TCRbeta clonotypes obtained by the gDNA method from a few donors, generation probabilities were computed with OLGA. Here the immuneACCESS table is served through TCRdb, limited to in-frame sequences with V and J called. Missing clones are a known gap in these copies; in checked studies unresolved V genes cover under half, and the rest lacks a known reason. From that table come the V and J calls and clone size; the DNA was used to work out D and trimming. In all, the sample holds roughly 2.4 million clones, and approximately 96% of those were seen once. Around 0.13% of the sample rests with the top ten.

Results the study describes overall, beyond this receptor: Rarefaction of sorted-subset datasets indicated incomplete sequencing despite the large sequencing depth. The small number of donors limited the genetic and exposure-history diversity represented. Naive subsets generally had larger estimated clonotype richness than memory subsets. Higher generation probabilities were observed for clonotypes shared by all four sorted-subset donors than for non-shared clonotypes. Sampling was restricted to blood, and TCR repertoires in tissue are likely to differ from TCR repertoires in blood. Based on pairwise subsampling, the degree of clonotype sharing among donors was expected to be affected by sequencing depth. About 5% of naive CD4, around 3.5% of naive CD8, approximately 2% of memory CD4, and 0.4% of memory CD8 clonotypes were shared across several donors.

The sequencing sample was made of naive CD4+ T cells sorted from blood. According to the study, the label for this sample's cell subset or site signals: CD45RA+ positively selected. The TCR was taken from a man aged 18 to 30 in good health. Recombination connected TRBV10-3 to TRBJ2-7, with the D gene uncertain. The DNA sequence follows: TGTGCCATCAGTGGGTCCTACGAGCAGTACTTC. This is translated as CAISGSYEQYF.